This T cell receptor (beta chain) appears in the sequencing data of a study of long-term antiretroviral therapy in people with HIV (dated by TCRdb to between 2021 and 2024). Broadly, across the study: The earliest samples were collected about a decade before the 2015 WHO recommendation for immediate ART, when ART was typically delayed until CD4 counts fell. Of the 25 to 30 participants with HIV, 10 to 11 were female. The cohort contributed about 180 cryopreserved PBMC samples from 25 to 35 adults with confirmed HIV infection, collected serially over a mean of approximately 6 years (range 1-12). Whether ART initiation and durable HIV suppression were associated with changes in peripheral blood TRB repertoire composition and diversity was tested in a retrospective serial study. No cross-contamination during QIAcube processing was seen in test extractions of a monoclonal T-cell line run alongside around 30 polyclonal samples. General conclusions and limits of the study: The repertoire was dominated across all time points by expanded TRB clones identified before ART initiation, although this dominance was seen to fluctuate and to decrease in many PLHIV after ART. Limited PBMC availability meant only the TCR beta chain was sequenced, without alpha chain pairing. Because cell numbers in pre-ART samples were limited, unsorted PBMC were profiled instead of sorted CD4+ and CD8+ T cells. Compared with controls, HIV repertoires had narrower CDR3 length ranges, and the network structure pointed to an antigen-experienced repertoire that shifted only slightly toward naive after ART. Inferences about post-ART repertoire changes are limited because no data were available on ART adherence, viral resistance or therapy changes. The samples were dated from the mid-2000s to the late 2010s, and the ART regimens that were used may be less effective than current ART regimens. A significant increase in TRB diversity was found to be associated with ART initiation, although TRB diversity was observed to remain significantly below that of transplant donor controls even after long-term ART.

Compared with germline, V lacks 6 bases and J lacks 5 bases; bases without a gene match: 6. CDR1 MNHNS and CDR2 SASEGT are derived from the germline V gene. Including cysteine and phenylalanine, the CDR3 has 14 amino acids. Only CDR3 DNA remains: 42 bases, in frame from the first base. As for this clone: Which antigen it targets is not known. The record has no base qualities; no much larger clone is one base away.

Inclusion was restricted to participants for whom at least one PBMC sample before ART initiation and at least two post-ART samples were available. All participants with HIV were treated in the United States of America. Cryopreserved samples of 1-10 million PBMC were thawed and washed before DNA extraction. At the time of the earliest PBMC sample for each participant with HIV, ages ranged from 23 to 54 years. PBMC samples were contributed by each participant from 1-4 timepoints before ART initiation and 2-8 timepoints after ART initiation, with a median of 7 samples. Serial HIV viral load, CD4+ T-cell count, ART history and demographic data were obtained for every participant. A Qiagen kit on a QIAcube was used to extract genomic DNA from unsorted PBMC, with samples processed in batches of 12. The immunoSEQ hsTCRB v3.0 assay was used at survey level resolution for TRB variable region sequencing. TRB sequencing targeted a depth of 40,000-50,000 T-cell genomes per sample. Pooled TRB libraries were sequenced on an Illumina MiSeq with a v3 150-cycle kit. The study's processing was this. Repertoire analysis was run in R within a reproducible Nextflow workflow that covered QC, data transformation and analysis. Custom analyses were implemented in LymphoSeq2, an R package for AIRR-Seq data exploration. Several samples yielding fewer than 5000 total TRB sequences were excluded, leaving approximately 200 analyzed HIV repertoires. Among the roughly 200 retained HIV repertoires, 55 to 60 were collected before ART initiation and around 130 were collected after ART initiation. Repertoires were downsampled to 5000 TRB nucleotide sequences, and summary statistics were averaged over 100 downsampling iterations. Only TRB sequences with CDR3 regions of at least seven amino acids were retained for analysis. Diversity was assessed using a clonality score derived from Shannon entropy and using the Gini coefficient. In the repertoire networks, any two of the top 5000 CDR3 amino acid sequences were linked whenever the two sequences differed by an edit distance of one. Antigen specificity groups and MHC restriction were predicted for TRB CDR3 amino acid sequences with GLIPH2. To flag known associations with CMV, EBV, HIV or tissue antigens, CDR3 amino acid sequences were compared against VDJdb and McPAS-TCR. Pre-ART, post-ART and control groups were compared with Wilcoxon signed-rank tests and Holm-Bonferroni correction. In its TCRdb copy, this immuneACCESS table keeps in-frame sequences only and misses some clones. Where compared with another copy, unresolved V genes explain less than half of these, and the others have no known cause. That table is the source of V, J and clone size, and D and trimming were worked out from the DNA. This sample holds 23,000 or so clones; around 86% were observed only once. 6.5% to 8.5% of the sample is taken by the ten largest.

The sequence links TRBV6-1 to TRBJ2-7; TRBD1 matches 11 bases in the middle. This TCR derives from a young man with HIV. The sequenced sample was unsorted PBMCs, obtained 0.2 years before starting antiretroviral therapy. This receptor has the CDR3 CASSSGQGADEQYF. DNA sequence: TGTGCCAGCAGCAGTGGACAGGGGGCCGACGAGCAGTACTTC.